This T cell receptor (beta chain) came from a study of shared clonotypes between healthy human individuals. At the deep level, the assay was run. Sequencing used immunoSEQ multiplex PCR; TCRdb keeps in-frame clones, though not all of them. The sample lists under 2.5 million clones; just under 95% were seen once. Germline trimming cut 3 bases from V and 4 bases from J; bases unmatched to any gene: 5. The CDR3 length is 15 residues. The germline CDR1 and CDR2 sequences are SEHNR and FQNEAQ (reference sequence). This chain joins TRBV7-9 and TRBJ2-1, with TRBD2 identical over 8 bases. Sequenced: naive CD4+ T cells from PBMCs. As to subset: CD45RA+ positively selected. The receptor was isolated from a man younger than 35 in good health. Some clones in this sample may be carry-over from other donors' samples. The CDR3 spells CASSFSGTSYNEQFF. Here the CDR3 DNA reads TGTGCCAGCAGCTTTAGCGGGACTTCTTACAATGAGCAGTTCTTC. Full variable domain (outside the CDR3, taken from reference TRBV7-9 and TRBJ2-1): DTGVSQNPRHKITKRGQNVTFRCDPISEHNRLYWYRQTLGQGPEFLTYFQNEAQLEKSRLLSDRFSAERPKGSFSTLEIQRTEQGDSAMYLCASSFSGTSYNEQFFGPGTRLTVL.